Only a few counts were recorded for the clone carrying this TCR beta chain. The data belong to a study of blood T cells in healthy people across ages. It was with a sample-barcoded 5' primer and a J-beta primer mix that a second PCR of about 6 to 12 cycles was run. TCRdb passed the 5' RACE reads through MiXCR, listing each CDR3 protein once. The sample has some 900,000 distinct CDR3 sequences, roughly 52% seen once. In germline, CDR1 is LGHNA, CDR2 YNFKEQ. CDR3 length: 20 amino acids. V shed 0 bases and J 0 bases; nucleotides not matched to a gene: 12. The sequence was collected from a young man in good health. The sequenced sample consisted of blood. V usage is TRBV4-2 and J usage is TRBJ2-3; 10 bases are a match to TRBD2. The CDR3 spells CASSQDLSGGSPKSTDTQYF. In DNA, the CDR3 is TGTGCCAGCAGCCAAGATCTTAGCGGGGGGTCCCCCAAGAGCACAGATACGCAGTATTTT.